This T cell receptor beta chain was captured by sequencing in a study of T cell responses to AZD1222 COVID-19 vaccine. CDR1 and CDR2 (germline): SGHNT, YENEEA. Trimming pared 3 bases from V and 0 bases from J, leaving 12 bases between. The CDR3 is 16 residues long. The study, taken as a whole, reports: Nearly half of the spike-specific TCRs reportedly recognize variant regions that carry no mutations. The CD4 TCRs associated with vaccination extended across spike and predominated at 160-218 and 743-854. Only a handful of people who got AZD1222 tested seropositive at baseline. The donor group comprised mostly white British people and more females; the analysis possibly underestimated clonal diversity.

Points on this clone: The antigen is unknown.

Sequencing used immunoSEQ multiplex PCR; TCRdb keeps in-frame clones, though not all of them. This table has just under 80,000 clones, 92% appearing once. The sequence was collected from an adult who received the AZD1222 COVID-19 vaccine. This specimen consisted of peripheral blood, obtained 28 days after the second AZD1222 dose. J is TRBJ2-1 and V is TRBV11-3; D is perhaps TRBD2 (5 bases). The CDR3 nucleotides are TGTGCCAGCAGCTTTGGAGCGGAGAGCTCCTACAATGAGCAGTTCTTC. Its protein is CASSFGAESSYNEQFF.